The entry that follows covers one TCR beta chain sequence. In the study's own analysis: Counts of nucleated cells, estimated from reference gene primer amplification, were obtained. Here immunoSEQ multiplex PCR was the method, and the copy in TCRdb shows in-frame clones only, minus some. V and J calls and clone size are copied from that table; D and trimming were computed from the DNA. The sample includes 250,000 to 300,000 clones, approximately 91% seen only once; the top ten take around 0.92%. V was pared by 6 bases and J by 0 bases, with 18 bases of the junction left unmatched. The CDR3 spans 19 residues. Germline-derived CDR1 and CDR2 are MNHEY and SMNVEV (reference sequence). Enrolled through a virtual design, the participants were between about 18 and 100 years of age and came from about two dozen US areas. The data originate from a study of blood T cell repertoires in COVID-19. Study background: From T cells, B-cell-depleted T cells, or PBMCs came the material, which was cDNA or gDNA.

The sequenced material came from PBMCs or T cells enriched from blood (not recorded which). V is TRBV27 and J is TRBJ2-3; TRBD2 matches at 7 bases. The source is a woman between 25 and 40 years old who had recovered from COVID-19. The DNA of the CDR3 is TGTGCCAGCAGCCCAAGCAGCCACCTAGCGGACCGTAGCACAGATACGCAGTATTTT. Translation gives CASSPSSHLADRSTDTQYF.